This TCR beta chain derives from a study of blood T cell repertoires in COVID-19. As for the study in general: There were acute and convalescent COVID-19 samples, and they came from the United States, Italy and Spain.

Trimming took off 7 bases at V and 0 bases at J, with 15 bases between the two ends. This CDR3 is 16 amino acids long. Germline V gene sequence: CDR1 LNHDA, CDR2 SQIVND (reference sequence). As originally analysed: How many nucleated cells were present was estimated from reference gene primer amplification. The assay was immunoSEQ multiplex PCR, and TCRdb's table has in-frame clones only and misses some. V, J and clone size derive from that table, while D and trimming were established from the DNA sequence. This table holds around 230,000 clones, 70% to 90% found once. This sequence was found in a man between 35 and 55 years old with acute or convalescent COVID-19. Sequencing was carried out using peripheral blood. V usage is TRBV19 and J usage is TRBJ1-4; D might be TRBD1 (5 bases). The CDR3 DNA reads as TGTGCCAGTACTAGATTCAGGGCTGCAACTAATGAAAAACTGTTTTTT. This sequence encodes CASTRFRAATNEKLFF. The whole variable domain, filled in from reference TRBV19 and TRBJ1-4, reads DGGITQSPKYLFRKEGQNVTLSCEQNLNHDAMYWYRQDPGQGLRLIYYSQIVNDFQKGDIAEGYSVSREKKESFPLTVTSAQKNPTAFYLCASTRFRAATNEKLFFGSGTQLSVL.